The 9 T cell receptor beta chains below were found in one sample sequenced in a study of long-term antiretroviral therapy in people with HIV. Runs used v3.0 of the immunoSEQ assay and were done at survey level. Measured with immunoSEQ multiplex PCR; TCRdb has only the in-frame clones, and not every one. Of 30,000 to 35,000 clones in the sample, about 70% are singletons; the top ten hold roughly 3.5%. The input for sequencing was unsorted PBMCs, taken 3 years after starting antiretroviral therapy. All receptors come from a man over 45 with HIV.

The chain combines TRBV7-6 with TRBJ1-3; D unclear. Per germline, CDR1 SGHVS and CDR2 FNYEAQ. Trimming cost V 4 bases and J 6 bases, with 10 bases left between them. This CDR3 comprises 13 residues. The CDR3 reads CASSSDRINTIYF. The CDR3 bases are TGTGCCAGCAGCTCGGACCGAATAAACACCATATATTTT.

V is TRBV2 and J is TRBJ1-6; D ambiguous. Per the germline V gene, CDR1 is SNHLY and CDR2 is FYNNEI. V lost 3 bases and J 7 bases, leaving 7 bases between the germline ends. The CDR3 runs 13 residues. CDR3 sequence reads: CASSDTVNSPLHF. The DNA for the CDR3 is TGTGCCAGCAGTGACACGGTAAATTCACCCCTCCACTTT.

This clone has a handful of counts. V gene TRBV28 combines with J gene TRBJ2-7; TRBD1 agrees at 8 bases. There are 15 residues in the CDR3. V lost 4 bases, J lost 4 bases, and 9 bases stayed unmatched. The V gene's germline CDR1 is MDHEN and CDR2 SYDVKM. This CDR3 reads CASSSAGGGRYEQYF. The CDR3, as DNA: TGTGCCAGCAGTTCGGCAGGGGGCGGAAGGTACGAGCAGTACTTC.

This rearrangement joins TRBV6-5 to TRBJ2-7; D is possibly TRBD1 (5 bases). The germline gives CDR1 MNHEY, CDR2 SVGAGI. The V gene lost 6 bases and the J gene lost 9 bases, with 24 bases spanning the gap. CDR3 size: 15 residues. CDR3 nucleotides: TGTGCCAGCAGCCAAAACCCTGACAGTCCTATCGGGCAGTACTTC. Its protein is CASSQNPDSPIGQYF.

The chain has TRBV4-2 and TRBJ1-1; 8 bases line up with TRBD1. Germline V gene lookup returns CDR1 LGHNA and CDR2 YNFKEQ. The length of the CDR3 is 18 residues. V trimming: 0 bases; J trimming: 3 bases; junction bases outside the gene matches: 12. The CDR3 DNA reads as TGTGCCAGCAGCCAAGATGGTATGGGTACAGGGGGAGACACTGAAGCTTTCTTT. It encodes CASSQDGMGTGGDTEAFF.

The J gene is TRBJ2-5, the V gene TRBV12-5, with 8 bases that match TRBD2. This CDR3 spans 13 amino acids. Germline CDR1 LGHNT, CDR2 FRNRAP. V trimming: 5 bases; J trimming: 7 bases; junction bases outside the gene matches: 6. The CDR3 coding sequence is TGTGCTAGTGGTCGCGACAGCGGGGGGACCCAGTACTTC. It yields the protein CASGRDSGGTQYF.

The V gene is TRBV5-5, the J gene TRBJ2-7; D not resolved. V was trimmed by 1 base and J by 0 bases, leaving 11 bases between them. CDR1 and CDR2 from the germline V gene are SGHKS and YYEKEE (reference sequence). This CDR3 region has 15 residues. CDR3 sequence reads: CASSLLWSSSYEQYF. In DNA, the CDR3 is TGTGCCAGCAGCTTGTTGTGGTCGAGCTCCTACGAGCAGTACTTC.

This sequence joins TRBV15 and TRBJ2-2, with D perhaps matching TRBD1 (5 bases). The germline V and J ends were trimmed by 3 bases and 6 bases, with 11 bases remaining between them. From germline, CDR1 is LNHNV and CDR2 YYDKDF (reference sequence). This CDR3 comprises 14 residues. CDR3 sequence (DNA): TGTGCCACCAGCAGCACACAGGAGCCCGGGGAGCTGTTTTTT. Its translation: CATSSTQEPGELFF. The variable domain in full, completed from reference TRBV15 and TRBJ2-2, reads DAMVIQNPRYQVTQFGKPVTLSCSQTLNHNVMYWYQQKSSQAPKLLFHYYDKDFNNEADTPDNFQSRRPNTSFCFLDIRSPGLGDTAMYLCATSSTQEPGELFFGEGSRLTVL.

This clone was counted a single time. V usage is TRBV28 and J usage is TRBJ2-7; the match to TRBD1 covers 7 bases. This CDR3 has 15 amino acids. The V segment lost 4 bases and the J segment 2 bases; nucleotides outside the gene matches: 8. The germline V gene has CDR1 MDHEN and CDR2 SYDVKM. CDR3 residues: CASSSASGGTYEQYF. The CDR3 region has the DNA TGTGCCAGCAGTTCCGCGTCAGGGGGTACCTACGAGCAGTACTTC.